The 20 T cell receptor beta chains in this list originate from one sample, sequenced in a study of T cells in Graves' hyperthyroidism and ophthalmopathy. RNA transcripts provided the source from which TCR beta CDR3 regions were amplified. HTBI primers were employed in a first-round RT-PCR of the TCR CDR3. TCRdb ran MiXCR on the multiplex PCR reads and lists one entry per CDR3 protein. The repertoire has 500,000 to 750,000 distinct CDR3 sequences, just over 45% of them found once; the top ten carry about 8%. The sequencing input was peripheral blood or thyroid tissue (not recorded which). Receptor source: a woman between 18 and 29 years old with Graves' hyperthyroidism.

The chain combines TRBV7-9 with TRBJ2-5; TRBD2 agrees at 12 bases. CDR1 and CDR2 from the germline V gene are SEHNR and FQNEAQ (reference sequence). The length of the CDR3 is 15 residues. J was trimmed by 7 bases and V by 5 bases; bases with no gene match: 8. As DNA, the CDR3 is TGTGCCAGCAGCCCCCCTAGCGGGAGGGAGGTGACCCAGTACTTC. It translates to CASSPPSGREVTQYF.

In its sample, this clonotype was seen many times. J is TRBJ2-7 and V is TRBV2, with 7 bases that match TRBD2. Germline lookup yields CDR1 SNHLY and CDR2 FYNNEI. The CDR3 covers 13 residues. With V trimmed by 7 bases and J by 3 bases, 6 bases remained unmatched. CDR3 DNA sequence: TGTGCCAGCACGGGGGGTTCTAACTACGAGCAGTACTTC. This sequence encodes CASTGGSNYEQYF.

V is TRBV19 and J is TRBJ1-5; D gene uncertain. Germline CDR1 is LNHDA and CDR2 is SQIVND (reference sequence). The CDR3 consists of 14 residues. V lost 3 bases, J lost 6 bases, and 12 bases lay in between. The CDR3 nucleotides read TGTGCCAGTAGTATCGGGAGTGACATTCAGCCCCAGCATTTT. Amino acid sequence: CASSIGSDIQPQHF.

Worth noting for this clonotype: Being one base from a much bigger clone, this may be a read error. The chain recombines TRBV6-6 with TRBJ2-6, with D tentatively TRBD2 (6 bases). In germline, CDR1 is MNHNY, CDR2 SVGAGI (reference sequence). The CDR3 length is 13 residues. The CDR3 coding sequence is TGTGTTTCCCGGGGGTCTGGGGCCAGCGTCCTGACTTTC. Protein: CVSRGSGASVLTF.

In DNA form, the CDR3 reads TGCAGTGCTAAACAGGGCCGGGACACTGAAGCTAACTATGGCTACACCTTC. It translates to CSAKQGRDTEANYGYTF. The chain links TRBV20-1 to TRBJ1-2, with a tentative D call TRBD1 (6 bases). Deletions cut 4 bases from V and 0 bases from J, with 21 bases between. The CDR3 runs 17 residues. Looked up from germline, CDR1 is DFQATT and CDR2 is SNEGSKA (reference sequence).

A few counts support this clonotype. This chain connects TRBV28 to TRBJ2-7; D may match TRBD1 or TRBD2 (7 bases each). The CDR3 consists of 12 residues. The V gene's germline CDR1 is MDHEN and CDR2 SYDVKM. Trimming removed 4 bases from V and 11 bases from J, with 15 bases in between. Written as DNA, the CDR3 is TGTGCCAGCAGTTGGCCAGGGGGGGATGAGTACTTC. Translation gives CASSWPGGDEYF. The full variable domain, in which reference TRBV28 and TRBJ2-7 provide the parts outside the CDR3, is DVKVTQSSRYLVKRTGEKVFLECVQDMDHENMFWYRQDPGLGLRLIYFSYDVKMKEKGDIPEGYSVSREKKERFSLILESASTNQTSMYLCASSWPGGDEYFGPGTRLTVT.

This clonotype was seen ten or more times. The chain employs TRBV6-5 and TRBJ2-5, with D unresolved. V was trimmed by 0 bases and J by 1 base, leaving 9 bases between them. The germline gives CDR1 MNHEY, CDR2 SVGAGI. The CDR3 covers 15 residues. This CDR3 is CASSYSLVTQETQYF. CDR3 coding DNA: TGTGCCAGCAGTTACTCGCTCGTCACCCAAGAGACCCAGTACTTC.

As concerns this clonotype: It is unclear where the CDR3 begins or ends on the DNA, so no DNA is shown, and the CDR3 is as TCRdb lists it. CDR3 loop: CASSPGYEQGRTKNCFF. The chain is built from TRBV7-6 and TRBJ1-4; the DNA was not used to check the table's D call, TRBD1. CDR1 and CDR2 (germline): SGHVS, FNYEAQ. Inclusive of both ends, the CDR3 amounts to 17 amino acids.

This clonotype appeared a few times. The genes are TRBV30 and TRBJ1-1; possible D gene TRBD1, 5 bases. CDR3 length equals 15 residues. Germline values: CDR1 GTSNPN, CDR2 SVGIG (reference sequence). V lost 3 bases to trimming and J lost 0 bases, with 14 bases between them. The CDR3 protein is CAWSVVGRVNTEAFF. In DNA, the CDR3 is TGTGCCTGGAGCGTTGTGGGCAGGGTGAACACTGAAGCTTTCTTT.

Ten or more counts support this clonotype. The genes are TRBV19 and TRBJ1-4, with D possibly matching TRBD1 (5 bases). The V gene's germline CDR1 is LNHDA and CDR2 SQIVND (reference sequence). Trimming cost V 7 bases and J 0 bases, with 15 bases left between them. The CDR3 is made up of 16 amino acids. DNA of the CDR3: TGTGCCAGTAAGACAGCAAGGGCGCCAACTAATGAAAAACTGTTTTTT. This codes for CASKTARAPTNEKLFF. The full variable domain, its missing parts supplied by reference TRBV19 and TRBJ1-4, is DGGITQSPKYLFRKEGQNVTLSCEQNLNHDAMYWYRQDPGQGLRLIYYSQIVNDFQKGDIAEGYSVSREKKESFPLTVTSAQKNPTAFYLCASKTARAPTNEKLFFGSGTQLSVL.

This chain links TRBV10-3 with TRBJ2-7; 9 nucleotides line up with TRBD2. V lost 3 bases to trimming and J lost 4 bases; unmatched junction nucleotides: 4. The CDR3 totals 14 residues. CDR1 ENHRY and CDR2 SYGVKD come from the germline V gene. The CDR3 region has the DNA TGTGCCATCAGTGATCGACTAGCGGAGTACGAGCAGTACTTC. This encodes CAISDRLAEYEQYF.

As DNA, the CDR3 is TGCAGCGTTGAAGTGGACGCCGCGCGGGGCTACACCTTC. Its protein is CSVEVDAARGYTF. The chain links TRBV29-1 to TRBJ1-2, with no clear D. CDR1 is SQVTM, CDR2 ANQGSEA, per germline. The ends were cut back, 1 base at V and 8 bases at J, with 14 bases in the middle. The CDR3 contains 13 residues.

The rearrangement uses TRBV7-8 and TRBJ2-2; 7 positions agree with TRBD2. V lost 4 bases, J lost 1 base, and 15 bases stayed unmatched. This CDR3 has 19 residues. Looked up from germline, CDR1 is SGHVS and CDR2 is FQNEAQ. The CDR3 DNA reads TGTGCCAGCAGCTCCGCACCGCCAACGGGACTAATGAACACCGGGGAGCTGTTTTTT. Residues: CASSSAPPTGLMNTGELFF.

The gene calls are TRBV20-1 and TRBJ1-1; TRBD1 is a possible D gene (5 bases). This CDR3 spans 14 amino acids. Germline V gene lookup returns CDR1 DFQATT and CDR2 SNEGSKA (reference sequence). V was trimmed by 3 bases and J by 3 bases, leaving 14 bases between them. CDR3 coding DNA: TGCAGTGCTAGGTGGGACGCCGGAGACACTGAAGCTTTCTTT. It encodes CSARWDAGDTEAFF.

This clonotype was seen ten or more times. This sequence joins TRBV7-9 and TRBJ2-5; D ambiguous. CDR1 and CDR2 from the germline V gene are SEHNR and FQNEAQ (reference sequence). This CDR3 is 15 amino acids long. The germline V and J ends were trimmed by 0 bases and 2 bases, with 10 bases remaining between them. CDR3 sequence reads: CASSLATIGQETQYF. The CDR3 nucleotides read TGTGCCAGCAGCTTAGCGACAATAGGTCAAGAGACCCAGTACTTC.

J is TRBJ1-1 and V is TRBV19, with 10 bases matching TRBD1. The trim removed 7 bases at V and 3 bases at J, leaving 5 bases unmatched. There are 14 residues in the CDR3. Germline CDR1 reads LNHDA; CDR2 reads SQIVND (reference sequence). CDR3 protein: CASKIGQGDTEAFF. CDR3 nucleotide sequence: TGTGCCAGTAAAATCGGACAGGGGGACACTGAAGCTTTCTTT. The variable domain in full, completed from reference TRBV19 and TRBJ1-1, reads DGGITQSPKYLFRKEGQNVTLSCEQNLNHDAMYWYRQDPGQGLRLIYYSQIVNDFQKGDIAEGYSVSREKKESFPLTVTSAQKNPTAFYLCASKIGQGDTEAFFGQGTRLTVV.

This clonotype was seen at least ten times. This chain uses TRBV7-6 with TRBJ1-2; 7 bases are a match to TRBD1. This CDR3 contains 14 residues. The germline gives CDR1 SGHVS, CDR2 FNYEAQ. Trimming at V came to 4 bases and at J to 8 bases, leaving 10 bases not matched to a gene. DNA of the CDR3: TGTGCCAGCAGCTCCCAAACAGGGGTTTACGGCTACACCTTC. Translation gives CASSSQTGVYGYTF.

CDR3 DNA: TGTGCCATCAGCCCAGCGGGACAGGGAAAAGAGACCCAGTACTTC. Amino acids: CAISPAGQGKETQYF. This chain joins TRBV10-3 and TRBJ2-5; 9 bases are a match to TRBD1. CDR1 ENHRY and CDR2 SYGVKD come from the germline V gene. The CDR3 covers 15 residues. J lost 3 bases, V lost 6 bases, and 8 bases had no gene match.

This clonotype came up many times. The chain employs TRBV6-5 and TRBJ1-1; D is uncertain. From germline, CDR1 is MNHEY and CDR2 SVGAGI. The CDR3 is 15 residues long. Trimming shortened V by 3 bases and J by 2 bases, and 13 bases separated the two germline ends. The CDR3 reads CASSYRPLANTEAFF. CDR3 in DNA: TGTGCCAGCAGTTATCGGCCCCTAGCCAACACTGAAGCTTTCTTT.

The rearrangement uses TRBV14 and TRBJ2-2, with D possibly being TRBD1 (6 bases). This CDR3 has 14 amino acids. The germline gives CDR1 SGHDN, CDR2 FVKESK. Between the trimmed V and J ends, which lost 2 bases and 6 bases, there was a span of 10 bases. The CDR3 sequence is CASSQFEGAGELFF. CDR3 DNA: TGTGCCAGCAGCCAATTCGAGGGGGCCGGGGAGCTGTTTTTT.